This T cell receptor beta chain derives from a study of T cell repertoires in cytomegalovirus infection (dated by TCRdb to the late 2010s). Background on the whole study: The peptide stimulations were aimed at well-studied HLA-B-restricted epitopes as well as recently identified HLA-C-restricted CMV epitopes, whose presentation resists viral immunomodulation. The HLA type of each donor mattered for the analysis, because public TCR beta signatures pointed to carriage of CMV infection along with the matching HLA type. Results the study describes overall, beyond this receptor: Cumulative frequency of public TCR beta family members discriminated carriers of CMV infection plus the relevant HLA type in this cohort and an independent 352-donor cohort. The ex vivo response was dominated by HLA-C-restricted CMV-specific TCR beta clonotypes, and the single most frequent clonotype in two of eight donors was supplied by these HLA-C-restricted clonotypes.

For sequencing, an Illumina HiSeq 1500 was employed. TCRdb's own reprocessing of the public reads used fastp at Q25 and MiXCR and kept productive beta chains. Rows merge per CDR3 protein into single entries with the most common DNA and genes. The sample table records 100,000 to 150,000 distinct CDR3 sequences; 32% of these occur just once. The leading ten clones occupy roughly 53% of the sample. As to this clonotype: Its antigen is currently not known. Per-nucleotide qualities are absent, and no much larger clonotype sits a single base away.

Reading from cysteine to phenylalanine, the CDR3 counts 16 amino acids. Of the read, only the CDR3 DNA is kept; its 48 bases are in frame from base 1. Trimming leaves V shorter by 7 bases and J shorter by 7 bases, with the junction holding 14 bases beyond the gene matches. The treatment or condition label of this sample denotes: in vitro stimulation with specific CMV peptide epitopes to enrich CMV-specific T cells. This receptor chain uses TRBV12-3 or TRBV12-4 and TRBJ2-2, with 8 middle bases fitting TRBD1. The sequence was collected from a human donor in good health (CMV status not recorded). Some clones in this sample may be carry-over from other donors' samples. This sample comprised CD8+ T cells from cultured PBMCs, obtained from culture after CMV antigen stimulation. The CDR3 protein sequence reads: CASTPPRTGQGGELFF. The DNA sequence follows: TGTGCCAGCACCCCTCCCCGGACAGGACAGGGCGGGGAGCTGTTTTTT.